Sequencing of this TCR beta chain was carried out in a study of T cell responses to AZD1222 COVID-19 vaccine. Measured with immunoSEQ multiplex PCR; TCRdb has only the in-frame clones, and not every one. The sample includes fewer than 150,000 clones, approximately 90% of them seen just once. Trimming took 1 base from V and 10 from J, leaving 13 bases between them. Germline V gene lookup returns CDR1 LGHDT and CDR2 YNNKEL (reference sequence). The CDR3 runs to 13 residues. This material consisted of peripheral blood, taken on day 0 of AZD1222 vaccination. This sequence originates from an adult in good health. The gene calls are TRBV3-1 (or the pseudogene TRBV3-2) and TRBJ1-1; D gene unclear. The CDR3 region is CASSQAGGPGAFF. DNA for the CDR3: TGTGCCAGCAGCCAAGCAGGAGGGCCCGGAGCTTTCTTT.